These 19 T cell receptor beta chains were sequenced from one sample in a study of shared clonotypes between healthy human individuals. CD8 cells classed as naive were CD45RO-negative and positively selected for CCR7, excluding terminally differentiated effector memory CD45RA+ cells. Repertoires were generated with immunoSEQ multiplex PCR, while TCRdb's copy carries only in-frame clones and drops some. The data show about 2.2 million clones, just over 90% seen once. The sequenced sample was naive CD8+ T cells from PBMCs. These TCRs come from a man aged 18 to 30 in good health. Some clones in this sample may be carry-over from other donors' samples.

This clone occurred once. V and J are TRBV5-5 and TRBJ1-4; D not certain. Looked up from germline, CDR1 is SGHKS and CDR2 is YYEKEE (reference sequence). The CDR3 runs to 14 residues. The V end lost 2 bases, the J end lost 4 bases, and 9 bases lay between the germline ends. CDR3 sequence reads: CASSFGPDNEKLFF. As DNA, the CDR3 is TGTGCCAGCAGCTTCGGGCCGGATAATGAAAAACTGTTTTTT.

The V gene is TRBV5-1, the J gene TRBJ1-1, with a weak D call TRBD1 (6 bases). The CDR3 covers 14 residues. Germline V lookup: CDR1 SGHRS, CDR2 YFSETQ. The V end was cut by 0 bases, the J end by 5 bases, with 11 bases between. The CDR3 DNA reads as TGCGCCAGCAGCTTGGAGGTTACAGGGACTGAAGCTTTCTTT. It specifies CASSLEVTGTEAFF.

In DNA form, the CDR3 reads TGTGCCAGCAGTGAAGCTCGGGCATTTTCCAATCAGCCCCAGCATTTT. It specifies CASSEARAFSNQPQHF. This sequence joins TRBV6-1 and TRBJ1-5, with unresolved D. V was cut by 0 bases and J by 3 bases, with 12 bases left in between. Looked up from germline, CDR1 is MNHNS and CDR2 is SASEGT. The CDR3 loop spans 16 amino acids.

Here the CDR3 reads CASGRIIEGEDYGYTF. CDR3 nucleotide sequence: TGTGCCAGTGGCCGGATCATAGAGGGGGAAGACTATGGCTACACCTTC. The genes are TRBV19 and TRBJ1-2; D is possibly TRBD1 (6 bases). CDR3 length: 16 residues. Trimming took 8 bases from V and 3 from J, leaving 22 bases between them. The germline gives CDR1 LNHDA, CDR2 SQIVND (reference sequence).

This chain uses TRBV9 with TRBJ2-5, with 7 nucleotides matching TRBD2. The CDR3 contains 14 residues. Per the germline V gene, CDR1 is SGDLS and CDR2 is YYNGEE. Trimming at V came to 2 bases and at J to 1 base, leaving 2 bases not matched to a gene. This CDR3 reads CASSVPGGQETQYF. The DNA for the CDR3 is TGTGCCAGCAGCGTCCCGGGGGGCCAAGAGACCCAGTACTTC.

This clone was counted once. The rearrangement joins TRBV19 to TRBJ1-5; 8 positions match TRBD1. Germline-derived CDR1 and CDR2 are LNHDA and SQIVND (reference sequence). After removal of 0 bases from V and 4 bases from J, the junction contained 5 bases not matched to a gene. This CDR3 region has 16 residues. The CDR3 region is CASSIDRTGRNQPQHF. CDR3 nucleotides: TGTGCCAGTAGTATAGATCGGACAGGGAGGAATCAGCCCCAGCATTTT.

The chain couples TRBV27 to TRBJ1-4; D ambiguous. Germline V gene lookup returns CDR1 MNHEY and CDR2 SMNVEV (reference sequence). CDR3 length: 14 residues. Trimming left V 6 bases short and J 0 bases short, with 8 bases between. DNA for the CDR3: TGTGCCAGCAGCGAGGGAACAACTAATGAAAAACTGTTTTTT. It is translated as CASSEGTTNEKLFF.

CDR3 residues: CASSATGDEDIQYF. The CDR3 DNA follows: TGTGCCAGCAGCGCGACAGGGGACGAGGACATTCAGTACTTC. V and J are TRBV9 and TRBJ2-4, with 8 bases aligning to TRBD1. The junction had 7 bases not matched to a gene; V was cut back by 3 bases and J by 8 bases. The CDR3 has 14 residues. The germline gives CDR1 SGDLS, CDR2 YYNGEE. Supplemented by reference TRBV9 and TRBJ2-4, the full variable domain reads DSGVTQTPKHLITATGQRVTLRCSPRSGDLSVYWYQQSLDQGLQFLIQYYNGEERAKGNILERFSAQQFPDLHSELNLSSLELGDSALYFCASSATGDEDIQYFGAGTRLSVL.

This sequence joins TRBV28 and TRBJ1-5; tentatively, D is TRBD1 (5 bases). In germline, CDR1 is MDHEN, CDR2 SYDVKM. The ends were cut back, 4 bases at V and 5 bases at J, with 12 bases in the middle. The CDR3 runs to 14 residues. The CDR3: CASSWGLGDQPQHF. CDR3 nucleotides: TGTGCCAGCAGTTGGGGGTTAGGTGATCAGCCCCAGCATTTT.

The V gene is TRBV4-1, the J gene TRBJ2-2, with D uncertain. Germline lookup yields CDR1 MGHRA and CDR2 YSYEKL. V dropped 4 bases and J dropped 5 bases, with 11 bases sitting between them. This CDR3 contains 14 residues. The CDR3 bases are TGCGCCAGCAGCCGGGCCCTAGTGACCGGGGAGCTGTTTTTT. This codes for CASSRALVTGELFF.

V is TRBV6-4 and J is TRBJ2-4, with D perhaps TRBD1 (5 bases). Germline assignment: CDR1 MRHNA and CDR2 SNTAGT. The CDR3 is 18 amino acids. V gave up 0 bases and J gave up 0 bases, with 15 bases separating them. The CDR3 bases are TGTGCCAGCAGTGACTCTGACAGCCTGTTGCTAGCCAAAAACATTCAGTACTTC. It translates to CASSDSDSLLLAKNIQYF.

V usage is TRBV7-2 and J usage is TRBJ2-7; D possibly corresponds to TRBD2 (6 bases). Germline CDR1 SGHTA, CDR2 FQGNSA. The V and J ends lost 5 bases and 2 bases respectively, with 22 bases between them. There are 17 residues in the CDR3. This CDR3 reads CASSAHPGLAKPYEQYF. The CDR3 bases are TGTGCCAGCAGCGCCCACCCGGGACTTGCCAAACCCTACGAGCAGTACTTC.

CDR3 DNA: TGTGCCAGTAGTATAAGAAACGGAGAAGAAGCTTTCTTT. This codes for CASSIRNGEEAFF. V usage is TRBV19 and J usage is TRBJ1-1, with D hard to call. This CDR3 is built from 13 residues. CDR1 is LNHDA, CDR2 SQIVND, per germline (reference sequence). Deletions cut 2 bases from V and 8 bases from J, with 12 bases between.

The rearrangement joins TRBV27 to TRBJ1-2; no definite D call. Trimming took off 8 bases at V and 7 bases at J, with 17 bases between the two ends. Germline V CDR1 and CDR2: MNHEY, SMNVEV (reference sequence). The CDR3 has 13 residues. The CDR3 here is CASQTRAGFGYTF. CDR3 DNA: TGTGCCAGCCAAACCCGGGCAGGATTTGGCTACACCTTC.

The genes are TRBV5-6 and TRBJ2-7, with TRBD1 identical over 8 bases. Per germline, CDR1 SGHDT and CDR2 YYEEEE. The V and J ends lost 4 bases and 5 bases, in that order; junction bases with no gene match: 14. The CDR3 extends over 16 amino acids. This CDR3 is CASSVQILAGGHEQYF. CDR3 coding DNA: TGTGCCAGCAGCGTACAGATTTTGGCAGGGGGCCACGAGCAGTACTTC.

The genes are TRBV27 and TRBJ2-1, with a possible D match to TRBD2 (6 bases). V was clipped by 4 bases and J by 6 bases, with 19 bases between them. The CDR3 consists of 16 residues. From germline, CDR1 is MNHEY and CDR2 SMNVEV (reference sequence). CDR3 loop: CASSSLVAAMGNEQFF. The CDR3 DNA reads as TGTGCCAGCAGTTCCTTAGTAGCGGCGATGGGCAATGAGCAGTTCTTC.

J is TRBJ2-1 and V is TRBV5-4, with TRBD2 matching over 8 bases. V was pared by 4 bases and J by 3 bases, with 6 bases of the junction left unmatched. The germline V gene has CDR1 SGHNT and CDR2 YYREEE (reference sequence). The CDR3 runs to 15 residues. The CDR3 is CASSRRTSLYNEQFF. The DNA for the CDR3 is TGTGCCAGCAGCAGGAGGACTAGCCTCTACAATGAGCAGTTCTTC.

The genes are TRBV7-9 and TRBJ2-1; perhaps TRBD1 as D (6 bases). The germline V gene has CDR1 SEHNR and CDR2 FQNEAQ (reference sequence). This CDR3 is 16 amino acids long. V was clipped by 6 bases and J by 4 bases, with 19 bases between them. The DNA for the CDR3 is TGTGCCAGCAGGCATATTGACAGGTACCCATACAATGAGCAGTTCTTC. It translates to CASRHIDRYPYNEQFF.

Here the CDR3 reads CASSFQRGRGEQFF. The CDR3 DNA reads as TGCGCCAGCAGCTTTCAAAGGGGTAGGGGTGAGCAGTTCTTC. The V gene is TRBV5-1, the J gene TRBJ2-1; TRBD1 is a possible D gene (5 bases). Trimming stripped 2 bases from V and 9 bases from J, with 15 bases between. The CDR3 runs 14 residues. The germline V gene has CDR1 SGHRS and CDR2 YFSETQ.